The T cell receptor (beta chain) under discussion was sequenced for a study of T cell repertoires in cytomegalovirus infection. At the level of the study: Public TCR beta signatures provided an indication of both CMV infection and a matching HLA type.

Germline CDR1 is SQVTM and CDR2 is ANQGSEA. The CDR3 is 12 amino acids. Trimming pared 0 bases from V and 5 bases from J, leaving 6 bases between. Overall study findings and caveats: The response measured ex vivo was dominated by TCR beta clonotypes (HLA-C-restricted and CMV-specific).

TCRdb reprocessed the reads with MiXCR, giving one entry per CDR3 protein. The sample comprises approximately 390,000 distinct CDR3 sequences, nearly 35% of which are singletons, and about 13% rests with the top ten. A remark on this clonotype: What it recognizes is unknown.

This receptor was taken from a human donor in good health (CMV status not recorded). Some clones in this sample may be carry-over from other donors' samples. V is TRBV29-1 and J is TRBJ2-3; D possibly corresponds to TRBD1 (6 bases). This specimen consisted of cultured PBMCs, obtained from culture after CMV antigen stimulation. CDR3 amino acids: CSVEEGQDTQYF. CDR3 sequence (DNA): TGCAGCGTTGAAGAGGGACAAGATACGCAGTATTTT.